The rows below give T cell receptor beta chains drawn from one sample of a study of blood T cell repertoires in COVID-19. Assay: immunoSEQ multiplex PCR; the TCRdb copy retains only in-frame clones and omits some. The sample holds 250,000 or so clones, more than 75% seen once. The sequenced material came from peripheral blood. All receptors come from a man aged 35 to 55 with active or convalescent COVID-19. Each CDR3 is given with its conserved first and last residue. Each record gives: CDR3 DNA, CDR3 protein, J gene, clone size, V gene, D gene. A D gene is named only where the DNA matches it firmly. Size values are once, few and many counts, or a class for expanded clones, and some rows have none.

CDR3nt: TGTGCCAGTAGTAGCGGGAGGTCCCAAAACATTCAGTACTTC
CDR3aa: CASSSGRSQNIQYF
j_gene: TRBJ2-4
abundance: NA
v_gene: TRBV19
d_gene: TRBD2

CDR3nt: TGTGCCAGCAGAGACAGGGGGGATTCACCCCTCCACTTT
CDR3aa: CASRDRGDSPLHF
j_gene: TRBJ1-6
abundance: NA
v_gene: TRBV28
d_gene: TRBD1

CDR3nt: TGTGCCAGCAGCCATTCCGGGGGATCCTCGCTAGAAGCTTTCTTT
CDR3aa: CASSHSGGSSLEAFF
j_gene: TRBJ1-1
abundance: NA
v_gene: TRBV3-1/TRBV3-2
d_gene: NA

CDR3nt: TGTGCCAGCAGTTTCCGGACAGGGGCTCAATCTGGGGCCAACGTCCTGACTTTC
CDR3aa: CASSFRTGAQSGANVLTF
j_gene: TRBJ2-6
abundance: NA
v_gene: TRBV27
d_gene: TRBD1

CDR3nt: TGTGCCAGCAGTTGGAGCGGGACTCTTTCGAATGAGCAGTTCTTC
CDR3aa: CASSWSGTLSNEQFF
j_gene: TRBJ2-1
abundance: NA
v_gene: TRBV7-9
d_gene: TRBD2

CDR3nt: TGTGCCAGCAGTTCTTACCTCAGGGGGCGCCCCCCTTTAGCCAAAAACATTCAGTACTTC
CDR3aa: CASSSYLRGRPPLAKNIQYF
j_gene: TRBJ2-4
abundance: few
v_gene: TRBV28
d_gene: TRBD1

CDR3nt: TGTGCCAGCAGCTTGGGTACAGGGGGCTTTACCTTCTATGGCTACACCTTC
CDR3aa: CASSLGTGGFTFYGYTF
j_gene: TRBJ1-2
abundance: NA
v_gene: TRBV5-6
d_gene: TRBD1

CDR3nt: TGTGCCACCAGTGATAACCGGGGGGGGGATCAGCCCCAGCATTTT
CDR3aa: CATSDNRGGDQPQHF
j_gene: TRBJ1-5
abundance: NA
v_gene: TRBV24-1
d_gene: NA

CDR3nt: TGTGCCAGCAGTTACGGGACTGGGGAGCTGTTTTTT
CDR3aa: CASSYGTGELFF
j_gene: TRBJ2-2
abundance: NA
v_gene: TRBV6-2/TRBV6-3
d_gene: NA

CDR3nt: TGTGCCAGCAGCCAAGAGGTAGGGGTAGGAGGAAACACCATATATTTT
CDR3aa: CASSQEVGVGGNTIYF
j_gene: TRBJ1-3
abundance: NA
v_gene: TRBV3-1/TRBV3-2
d_gene: NA

CDR3nt: TGCAGCGTTGGAACAAATCGACTAGCGGGGAACAATGAGCAGTTCTTC
CDR3aa: CSVGTNRLAGNNEQFF
j_gene: TRBJ2-1
abundance: NA
v_gene: TRBV29-1
d_gene: TRBD2

CDR3nt: TGCGCCAGCAGCCGGGACACTAACTATGGCTACACCTTC
CDR3aa: CASSRDTNYGYTF
j_gene: TRBJ1-2
abundance: NA
v_gene: TRBV5-1
d_gene: NA

CDR3nt: TGTGCCATCAGTGAGGGGGGGTCTGGTTACGAGCAGTACTTC
CDR3aa: CAISEGGSGYEQYF
j_gene: TRBJ2-7
abundance: once
v_gene: TRBV10-3
d_gene: NA

CDR3nt: TGTGCCTGGAGTCCCGAGCAGGGGTGGGGCAATCAGCCCCAGCATTTT
CDR3aa: CAWSPEQGWGNQPQHF
j_gene: TRBJ1-5
abundance: NA
v_gene: TRBV30
d_gene: NA

CDR3nt: TGTGCCAGCAGCCTTAGGACAGTGGAACAGTTCTTC
CDR3aa: CASSLRTVEQFF
j_gene: TRBJ2-1
abundance: NA
v_gene: TRBV3-1/TRBV3-2
d_gene: NA

CDR3nt: TGCGCCAGCAGCCTCAGGGACAGCGGCAATCAGCCCCAGCATTTT
CDR3aa: CASSLRDSGNQPQHF
j_gene: TRBJ1-5
abundance: NA
v_gene: TRBV4-1
d_gene: TRBD1